This TCR beta chain was identified in a study of OX40 agonist ivuxolimab in advanced cancers. The table came from immunoSEQ multiplex PCR; TCRdb's copy has only in-frame clones and leaves some out. Among fewer than 50,000 clones listed, about 90% were seen once. This clonotype originated in an adult with an advanced solid tumor such as melanoma, head and neck, liver or kidney cancer. This specimen consisted of CD4+ or CD8+ T cells sorted from blood, obtained in a trial of the OX40 agonist ivuxolimab.

The CDR3 DNA reads TGTGCCAGCAGGGCTACAGTGCTGAACACTGAAGCTTTCTTT. This sequence encodes CASRATVLNTEAFF. V is TRBV11-2 and J is TRBJ1-1; D is undetermined. Germline V gene data show CDR1 as SGHAT and CDR2 as FQNNGV. The germline V and J ends were trimmed by 6 bases and 0 bases, with 11 bases remaining between them. This CDR3 has 14 amino acids.